This T cell receptor beta chain was sequenced for a study of cytotoxic CD8 clonotypes in ibrutinib-treated CLL. Regarding the study as a whole: Baseline clonality exceeded age-matched healthy donors and tracked circulating CD8+ T-cell counts.

Worth noting for this clone: The target antigen is unknown.

CDR3 length: 15 amino acids. Germline loops: CDR1 MDHEN, CDR2 SYDVKM. The V end was cut by 2 bases, the J end by 7 bases, with 18 bases between. The method was immunoSEQ multiplex PCR; TCRdb's version includes in-frame clones alone and lacks a portion of them. Of some 140,000 clones in the sample, around 90% were seen once. Libraries of TCR beta were made from 1.5 to 2.5 micrograms of genomic DNA that came from cryopreserved PBMCs. The gene calls are TRBV28 and TRBJ2-7, with D perhaps TRBD1 (5 bases). This sequence was found in a human donor with chronic lymphocytic leukemia. This specimen was PBMCs, taken after 12 months of ibrutinib treatment. The CDR3 loop is CASSLLVTVGEEQYF. The CDR3, as DNA: TGTGCCAGCAGTTTACTTGTGACAGTCGGCGAGGAGCAGTACTTC. Together with reference TRBV28 and TRBJ2-7, the CDR3 gives the full variable domain: DVKVTQSSRYLVKRTGEKVFLECVQDMDHENMFWYRQDPGLGLRLIYFSYDVKMKEKGDIPEGYSVSREKKERFSLILESASTNQTSMYLCASSLLVTVGEEQYFGPGTRLTVT.